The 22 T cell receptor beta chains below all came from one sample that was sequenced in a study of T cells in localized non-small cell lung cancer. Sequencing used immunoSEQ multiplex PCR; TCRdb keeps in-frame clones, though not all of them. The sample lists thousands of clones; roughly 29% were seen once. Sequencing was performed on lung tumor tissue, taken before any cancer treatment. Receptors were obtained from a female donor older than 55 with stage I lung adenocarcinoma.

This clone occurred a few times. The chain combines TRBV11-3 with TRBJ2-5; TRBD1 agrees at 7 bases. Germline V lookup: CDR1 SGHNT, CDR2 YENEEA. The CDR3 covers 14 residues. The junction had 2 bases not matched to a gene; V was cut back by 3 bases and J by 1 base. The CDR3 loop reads CASSLGQTQETQYF. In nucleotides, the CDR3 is TGTGCCAGCAGCTTGGGACAGACCCAAGAGACCCAGTACTTC. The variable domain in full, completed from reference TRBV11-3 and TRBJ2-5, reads EAGVVQSPRYKIIEKKQPVAFWCNPISGHNTLYWYLQNLGQGPELLIRYENEEAVDDSQLPKDRFSAERLKGVDSTLKIQPAELGDSAVYLCASSLGQTQETQYFGPGTRLLVL.

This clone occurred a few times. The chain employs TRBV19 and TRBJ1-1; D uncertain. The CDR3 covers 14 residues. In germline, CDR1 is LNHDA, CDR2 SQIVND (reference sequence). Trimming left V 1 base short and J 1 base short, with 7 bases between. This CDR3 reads CASSIVPGNTEAFF. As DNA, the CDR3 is TGTGCCAGTAGTATAGTCCCAGGGAACACTGAAGCTTTCTTT. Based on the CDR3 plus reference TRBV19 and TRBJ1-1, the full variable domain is DGGITQSPKYLFRKEGQNVTLSCEQNLNHDAMYWYRQDPGQGLRLIYYSQIVNDFQKGDIAEGYSVSREKKESFPLTVTSAQKNPTAFYLCASSIVPGNTEAFFGQGTRLTVV.

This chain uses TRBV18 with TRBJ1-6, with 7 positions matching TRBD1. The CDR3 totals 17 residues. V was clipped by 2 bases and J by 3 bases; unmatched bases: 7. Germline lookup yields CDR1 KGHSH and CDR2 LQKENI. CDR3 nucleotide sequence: TGTGCCAGCTCACCATACTCGGGACAGCTCTATAATTCACCCCTCCACTTT. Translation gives CASSPYSGQLYNSPLHF.

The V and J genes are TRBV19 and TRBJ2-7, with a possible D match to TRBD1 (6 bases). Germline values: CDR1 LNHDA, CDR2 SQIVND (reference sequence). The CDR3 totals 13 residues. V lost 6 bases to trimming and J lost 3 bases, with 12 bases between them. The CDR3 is CASSPGQIYEQYF. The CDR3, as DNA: TGTGCCAGTAGCCCAGGACAGATCTACGAGCAGTACTTC.

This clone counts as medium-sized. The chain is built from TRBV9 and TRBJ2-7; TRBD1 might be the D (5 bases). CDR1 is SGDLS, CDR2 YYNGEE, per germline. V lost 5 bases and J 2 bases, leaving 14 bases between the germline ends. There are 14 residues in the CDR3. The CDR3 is CASSRPRVPYEQYF. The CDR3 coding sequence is TGTGCCAGCAGTCGACCCAGGGTCCCCTACGAGCAGTACTTC.

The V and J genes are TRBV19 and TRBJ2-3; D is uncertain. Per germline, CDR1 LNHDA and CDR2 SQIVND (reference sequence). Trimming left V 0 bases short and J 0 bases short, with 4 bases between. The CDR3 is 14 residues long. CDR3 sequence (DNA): TGTGCCAGTAGTATAGATAAGAGCACAGATACGCAGTATTTT. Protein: CASSIDKSTDTQYF.

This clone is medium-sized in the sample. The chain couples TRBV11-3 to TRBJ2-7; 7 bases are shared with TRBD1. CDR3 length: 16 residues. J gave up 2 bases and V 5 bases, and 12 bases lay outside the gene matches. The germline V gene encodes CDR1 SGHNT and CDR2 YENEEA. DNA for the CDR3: TGTGCCAGCAGCCCCAAGGGACAGCTCCCTCCCTACGAGCAGTACTTC. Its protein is CASSPKGQLPPYEQYF. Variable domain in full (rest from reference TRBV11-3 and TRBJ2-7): EAGVVQSPRYKIIEKKQPVAFWCNPISGHNTLYWYLQNLGQGPELLIRYENEEAVDDSQLPKDRFSAERLKGVDSTLKIQPAELGDSAVYLCASSPKGQLPPYEQYFGPGTRLTVT.

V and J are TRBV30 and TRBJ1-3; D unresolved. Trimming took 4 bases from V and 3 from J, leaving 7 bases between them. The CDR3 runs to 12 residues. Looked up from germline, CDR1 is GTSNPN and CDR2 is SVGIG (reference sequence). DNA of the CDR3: TGTGCCTGGAAAGGAGTTGGAAACACCATATATTTT. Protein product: CAWKGVGNTIYF. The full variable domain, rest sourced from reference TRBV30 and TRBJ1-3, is SQTIHQWPATLVQPVGSPLSLECTVEGTSNPNLYWYRQAAGRGLQLLFYSVGIGQISSEVPQNLSASRPQDRQFILSSKKLLLSDSGFYLCAWKGVGNTIYFGEGSWLTVV.

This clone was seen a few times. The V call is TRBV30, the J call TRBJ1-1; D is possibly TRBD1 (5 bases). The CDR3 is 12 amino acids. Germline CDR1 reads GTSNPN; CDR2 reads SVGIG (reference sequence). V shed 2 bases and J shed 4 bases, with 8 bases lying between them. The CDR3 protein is CAWSYGTTEAFF. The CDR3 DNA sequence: TGTGCCTGGAGTTATGGGACCACTGAAGCTTTCTTT.

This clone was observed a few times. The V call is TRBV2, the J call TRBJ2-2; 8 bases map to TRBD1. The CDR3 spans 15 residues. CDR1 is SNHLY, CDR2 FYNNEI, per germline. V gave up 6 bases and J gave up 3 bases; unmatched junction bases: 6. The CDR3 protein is CASSSQDRDTGELFF. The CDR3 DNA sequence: TGTGCCAGCAGCTCCCAGGACAGGGACACCGGGGAGCTGTTTTTT.

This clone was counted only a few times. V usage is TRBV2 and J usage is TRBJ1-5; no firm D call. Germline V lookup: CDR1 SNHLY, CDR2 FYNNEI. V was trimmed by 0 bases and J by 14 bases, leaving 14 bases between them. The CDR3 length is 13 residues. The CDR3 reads CASSEARAGGKHF. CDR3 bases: TGTGCCAGCAGTGAAGCGCGGGCTGGTGGCAAGCATTTT.

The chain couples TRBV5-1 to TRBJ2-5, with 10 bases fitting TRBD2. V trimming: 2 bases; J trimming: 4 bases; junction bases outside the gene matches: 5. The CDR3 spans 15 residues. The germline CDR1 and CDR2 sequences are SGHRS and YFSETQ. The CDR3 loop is CASSLSSGSRETQYF. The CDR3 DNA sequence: TGCGCCAGCAGCTTATCTAGCGGGAGTAGAGAGACCCAGTACTTC.

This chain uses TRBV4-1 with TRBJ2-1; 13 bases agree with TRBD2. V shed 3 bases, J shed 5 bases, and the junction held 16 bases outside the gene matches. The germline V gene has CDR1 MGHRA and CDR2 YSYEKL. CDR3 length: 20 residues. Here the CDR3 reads CASSQGLLGLAGDRDNEQFF. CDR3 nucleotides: TGCGCCAGCAGCCAGGGCCTTCTCGGACTAGCGGGAGACAGGGACAATGAGCAGTTCTTC.

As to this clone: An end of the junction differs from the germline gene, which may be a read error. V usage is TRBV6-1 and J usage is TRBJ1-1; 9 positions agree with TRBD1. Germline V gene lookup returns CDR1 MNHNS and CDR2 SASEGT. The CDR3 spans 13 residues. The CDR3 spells CAISEGTGPLIFF. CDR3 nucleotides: TGTGCCATCAGTGAAGGGACAGGGCCGCTTATTTTCTTT.

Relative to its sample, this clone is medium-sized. The CDR3: CAWRRAGVTDTQYF. CDR3 nucleotide sequence: TGTGCCTGGAGGCGGGCGGGAGTCACAGATACGCAGTATTTT. The V and J genes are TRBV30 and TRBJ2-3; 7 bases agree with TRBD2. The V gene end was trimmed by 3 bases and the J gene end by 2 bases; junction bases not matched to a gene: 5. Germline lookup yields CDR1 GTSNPN and CDR2 SVGIG (reference sequence). This CDR3 comprises 14 residues.

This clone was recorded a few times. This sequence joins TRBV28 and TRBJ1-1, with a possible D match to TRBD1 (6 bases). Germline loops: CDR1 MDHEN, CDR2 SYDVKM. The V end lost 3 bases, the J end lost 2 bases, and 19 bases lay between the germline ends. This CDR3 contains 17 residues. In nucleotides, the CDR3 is TGTGCCAGCAGTTTCTCCTACCCTAGGACAGTTAACACTGAAGCTTTCTTT. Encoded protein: CASSFSYPRTVNTEAFF. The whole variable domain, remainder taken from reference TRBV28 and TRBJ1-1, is DVKVTQSSRYLVKRTGEKVFLECVQDMDHENMFWYRQDPGLGLRLIYFSYDVKMKEKGDIPEGYSVSREKKERFSLILESASTNQTSMYLCASSFSYPRTVNTEAFFGQGTRLTVV.

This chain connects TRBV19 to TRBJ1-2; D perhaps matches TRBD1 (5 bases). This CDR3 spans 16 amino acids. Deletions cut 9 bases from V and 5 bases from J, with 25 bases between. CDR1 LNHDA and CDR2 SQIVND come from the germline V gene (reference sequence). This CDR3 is CASNNPRRAVVYGYTF. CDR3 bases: TGTGCCAGCAATAACCCGCGCAGGGCAGTTGTGTATGGCTACACCTTC. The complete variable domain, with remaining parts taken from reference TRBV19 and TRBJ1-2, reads DGGITQSPKYLFRKEGQNVTLSCEQNLNHDAMYWYRQDPGQGLRLIYYSQIVNDFQKGDIAEGYSVSREKKESFPLTVTSAQKNPTAFYLCASNNPRRAVVYGYTFGSGTRLTVV.

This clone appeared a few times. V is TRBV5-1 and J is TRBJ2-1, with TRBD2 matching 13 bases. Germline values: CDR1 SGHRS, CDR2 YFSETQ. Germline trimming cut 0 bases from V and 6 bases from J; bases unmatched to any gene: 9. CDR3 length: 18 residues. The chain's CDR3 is CASSLGTSGSTGSNEQFF. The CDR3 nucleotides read TGCGCCAGCAGCTTGGGGACTAGCGGGAGTACGGGTTCCAATGAGCAGTTCTTC.

The CDR3 sequence: CASSSGTGGTNYGYTF. The CDR3 region has the DNA TGCGCCAGCAGCTCTGGGACAGGGGGGACTAACTATGGCTACACCTTC. V and J are TRBV5-1 and TRBJ1-2, with 11 bases aligning to TRBD1. Trimming at V came to 3 bases and at J to 0 bases, leaving 4 bases not matched to a gene. The CDR3 runs 16 residues. The V gene's germline CDR1 is SGHRS and CDR2 YFSETQ. Complete variable domain (other parts from reference TRBV5-1 and TRBJ1-2): KAGVTQTPRYLIKTRGQQVTLSCSPISGHRSVSWYQQTPGQGLQFLFEYFSETQRNKGNFPGRFSGRQFSNSRSEMNVSTLELGDSALYLCASSSGTGGTNYGYTFGSGTRLTVV.

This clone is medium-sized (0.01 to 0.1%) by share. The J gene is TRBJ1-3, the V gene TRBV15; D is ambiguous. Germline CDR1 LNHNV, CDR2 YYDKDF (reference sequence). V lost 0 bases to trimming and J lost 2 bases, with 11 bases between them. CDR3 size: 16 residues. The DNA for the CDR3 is TGTGCCACCAGCAGAGATCTTTGGGGAACTGGAAACACCATATATTTT. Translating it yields CATSRDLWGTGNTIYF. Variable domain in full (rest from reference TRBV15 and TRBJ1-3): DAMVIQNPRYQVTQFGKPVTLSCSQTLNHNVMYWYQQKSSQAPKLLFHYYDKDFNNEADTPDNFQSRRPNTSFCFLDIRSPGLGDTAMYLCATSRDLWGTGNTIYFGEGSWLTVV.

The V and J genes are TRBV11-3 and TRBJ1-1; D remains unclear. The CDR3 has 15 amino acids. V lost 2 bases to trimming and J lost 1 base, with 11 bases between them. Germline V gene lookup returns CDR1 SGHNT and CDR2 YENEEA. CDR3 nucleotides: TGTGCCAGCAGCTTATCGCTCGGAGCGAACACTGAAGCTTTCTTT. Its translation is CASSLSLGANTEAFF.

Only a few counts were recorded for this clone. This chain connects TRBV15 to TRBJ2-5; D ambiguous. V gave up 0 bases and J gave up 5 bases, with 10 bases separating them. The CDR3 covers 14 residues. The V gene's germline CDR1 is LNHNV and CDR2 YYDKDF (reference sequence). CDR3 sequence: CATSRDRARETQYF. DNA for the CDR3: TGTGCCACCAGCAGAGATCGAGCTAGGGAGACCCAGTACTTC.